Sequencing of this T cell receptor (beta chain) was carried out in a study of T cells after yellow fever vaccination. Study context: Fractions low in cell number were prepared with SMART-Seq v4 Ultra Low Input. Findings and limits, study-wide: There was a possibility that FACS-sorted repertoires contained abundant clonotypes contaminating from the bulk population. Researchers report a weaker secondary response that nonetheless peaked faster, day 5 versus 15.

Researchers made TCR cDNA using 5'RACE template switching, and this step added a universal primer site and UMIs. TCRdb processed the 5' RACE reads anew with MiXCR; each CDR3 protein has one entry. The sample yields around 360,000 distinct CDR3 sequences, about 9.9% seen once. Concerning this clonotype: Its cognate antigen is unknown.

The material was PBMCs, obtained on the day of the first yellow fever vaccination. The TCR sequence derives from a man between 18 and 29 years old who received the YFV17D yellow fever vaccine.

CDR3 DNA: TGTGCCAGCAACACCGACCCCAGGGATATGAACACTGAAGCTTTCTTT. It is translated as CASNTDPRDMNTEAFF. V gene TRBV2 combines with J gene TRBJ1-1; D possibly corresponds to TRBD1 (5 bases). The V end was cut by 7 bases, the J end by 0 bases, with 18 bases between. The CDR3 is made up of 16 amino acids. Germline V gives CDR1 SNHLY, CDR2 FYNNEI.